This record covers a single T cell receptor beta chain. Its antigen is currently not known. Base qualities were left out, and no much larger clone turns up one base away. The immunoSEQ Assay, a bias-controlled multiplex PCR, was used to amplify TCRbeta CDR3 regions from genomic DNA. The paper's data handling went like this. Within the assay, amplification of reference gene primers was used to estimate how many nucleated cells each sample contained. To quantify the absolute abundance of each unique TCRbeta CDR3 rearrangement, sequence reads were collapsed and filtered. For each sample, productive Simpson clonality was calculated as the square root of Simpson's diversity index over productive rearrangements. What TCRdb holds here is the immuneACCESS table cut down to in-frame rearrangements. Part of the clones is not present; checked against another copy, under half of the missing clones reflect an unresolved V gene, and the others are unexplained. Clone size and the V and J calls come from that table; the DNA yielded D and trimming. This sample holds 150,000 to 200,000 clones; 86% were observed only once. The biggest ten clones account for 2.5% to 4% of the sample.

The data originate from a study of blood T cell repertoires in COVID-19 (dated by TCRdb to about 2020). A note on the overall study: Collaborator samples came from the United States, Italy and Spain and covered acute and convalescent phases of COVID-19. The prospective study material was composed of cDNA or gDNA derived from T cells, B-cell-depleted T cells, or PBMCs. The samples were drawn from two sources: the first 160 participants of the ongoing ImmuneRACE study, and 950 to 1,500 subjects contributed by 6 global collaborators. HLA class I and class II types, where available, came from metadata supplied by the sample provider rather than from assay-based typing. The repertoires were made available in a free public database intended to serve as a resource for research on the immune response to SARS-CoV-2. The dataset comprised deeply sampled blood TCRbeta repertoires from subjects exposed to, actively infected with, or recovered from COVID-19. The sample metadata nearly always contained a de-identified subject ID, COVID-19 status, age in years and sex. What the authors observed across the whole study: Clinical and demographic metadata were provided uncurated, with the amount varying by source and participant.

The collaborating institutions used their own protocols to collect whole blood in K2EDTA tubes. For TCRbeta analysis, collaborators shipped samples in one of three forms: frozen whole blood, isolated PBMCs, or DNA extracted from either of those sample types. From the germline V gene (reference sequence), CDR1 is LNHNV and CDR2 is YYDKDF. V trim: 1 base; J trim: 8 bases; unmatched bases: 4. From the cysteine up to the phenylalanine, the CDR3 has a length of 16 residues. The retained sequence is limited to the CDR3, 48 bases, with the frame set at the first base. The material sequenced was peripheral blood. The source is a man aged 70 or older with acute or convalescent COVID-19. Recombination joined TRBV15 with TRBJ1-6; 11 bases in the junction line up with TRBD1. The nucleotide sequence reads TGTGCCACCAGCAGAGGATGGACAGGGGGCCATTCACCCCTCCACTTT. The translation is CATSRGWTGGHSPLHF.